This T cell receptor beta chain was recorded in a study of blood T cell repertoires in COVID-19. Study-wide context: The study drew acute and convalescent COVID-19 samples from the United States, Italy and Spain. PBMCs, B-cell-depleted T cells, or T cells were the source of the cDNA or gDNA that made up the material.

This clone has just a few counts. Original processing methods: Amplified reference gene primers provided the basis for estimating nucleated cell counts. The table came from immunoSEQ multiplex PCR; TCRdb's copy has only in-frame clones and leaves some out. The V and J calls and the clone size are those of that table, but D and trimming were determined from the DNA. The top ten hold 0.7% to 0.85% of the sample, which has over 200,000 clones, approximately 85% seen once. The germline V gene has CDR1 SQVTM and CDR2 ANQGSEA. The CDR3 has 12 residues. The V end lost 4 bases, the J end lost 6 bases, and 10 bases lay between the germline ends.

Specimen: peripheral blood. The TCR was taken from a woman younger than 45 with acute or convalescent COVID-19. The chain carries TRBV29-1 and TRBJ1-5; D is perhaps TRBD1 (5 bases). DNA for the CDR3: TGCAGCGTTGGGGGGGATAGTCAGCCCCAGCATTTT. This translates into CSVGGDSQPQHF.